This T cell receptor beta chain was captured in a study of control samples from healthy donors and cancer patients. Only in-frame clones appear in the TCRdb table, and some are missing; sequencing was by immunoSEQ multiplex PCR. The sample lists roughly 100,000 clones; 92% were seen once. The sequence was obtained from a woman between 18 and 29 years old in good health. Sequencing was carried out using blood.

CDR3 nucleotides: TGTGCCACCAGCAGCTCCGGGACAGGGGGAACCGGGGAGCTGTTTTTT. This translates into CATSSSGTGGTGELFF. V is TRBV15 and J is TRBJ2-2; 11 nucleotides line up with TRBD1. CDR1 is LNHNV and CDR2 is YYDKDF in the germline V gene (reference sequence). The V segment lost 3 bases and the J segment 5 bases; nucleotides outside the gene matches: 5. This CDR3 has 16 amino acids.